Each of the 10 T cell receptor beta chains below was sequenced from the same sample in a study of PD-1 blockade in mismatch repair-deficient tumors. Profiling relied on immunoSEQ multiplex PCR, and the TCRdb table lists in-frame clones only, not all of them. The table has about 100,000 clones, 82% seen once. The sequences come from peripheral blood, collected roughly 36 weeks after starting pembrolizumab. All receptors come from an adult with mismatch repair-deficient cancer.

V and J are TRBV11-3 and TRBJ1-1; 7 bases are a match to TRBD1. The germline gives CDR1 SGHNT, CDR2 YENEEA. The junction had 5 bases not matched to a gene; V was cut back by 6 bases and J by 4 bases. This CDR3 is 13 amino acids long. The DNA of the CDR3 is TGTGCCAGCAGATCTCAGGGGGTCACTGAAGCTTTCTTT. This encodes CASRSQGVTEAFF.

V is TRBV7-6 and J is TRBJ2-5; 11 bases line up with TRBD2. Losses at the gene ends were 1 base for V and 5 bases for J; bases not matched to a gene: 9. This CDR3 has 17 residues. The germline CDR1 and CDR2 sequences are SGHVS and FNYEAQ. The CDR3 DNA is TGTGCCAGCAGCTTAGTCCTAGCGGGAGGAATTAGGGAGACCCAGTACTTC. Translated: CASSLVLAGGIRETQYF. Full variable domain (outside the CDR3, taken from reference TRBV7-6 and TRBJ2-5): GAGVSQSPRYKVTKRGQDVALRCDPISGHVSLYWYRQALGQGPEFLTYFNYEAQQDKSGLPNDRFSAERPEGSISTLTIQRTEQRDSAMYRCASSLVLAGGIRETQYFGPGTRLLVL.

The CDR3 loop is CASSQTGAGTGELFF. CDR3 sequence (DNA): TGTGCCAGCAGCCAGACAGGGGCGGGCACCGGGGAGCTGTTTTTT. The chain combines TRBV28 with TRBJ2-2, with TRBD1 matching over 8 bases. The CDR3 loop spans 15 amino acids. CDR1 MDHEN and CDR2 SYDVKM come from the germline V gene. Losses at the gene ends were 6 bases for V and 4 bases for J; bases not matched to a gene: 7. Drawing the rest from reference TRBV28 and TRBJ2-2, the complete variable domain is DVKVTQSSRYLVKRTGEKVFLECVQDMDHENMFWYRQDPGLGLRLIYFSYDVKMKEKGDIPEGYSVSREKKERFSLILESASTNQTSMYLCASSQTGAGTGELFFGEGSRLTVL.

This clone was observed once. The chain recombines TRBV29-1 with TRBJ2-7; no definite D call. V lost 7 bases, J lost 0 bases, and 7 bases lay in between. Looked up from germline, CDR1 is SQVTM and CDR2 is ANQGSEA. The CDR3 length is 11 residues. The CDR3 reads CSARDSYEQYF. The CDR3 coding sequence is TGCAGCGCGCGAGACTCCTACGAGCAGTACTTC.

The chain uses TRBV27 and TRBJ2-2, with a possible D match to TRBD1 (6 bases). Trimming took off 6 bases at V and 0 bases at J, with 14 bases between the two ends. Germline values: CDR1 MNHEY, CDR2 SMNVEV (reference sequence). This CDR3 has 16 residues. In DNA, the CDR3 is TGTGCCAGCAGCTCTAGACAGGTCCCGAACACCGGGGAGCTGTTTTTT. This translates into CASSSRQVPNTGELFF.

Only one count was recorded for this clone. The chain couples TRBV18 to TRBJ2-3; D is uncertain. The CDR3 runs 16 residues. Trimming removed 0 bases at V and 2 bases at J, with 12 bases between. The germline CDR1 and CDR2 sequences are KGHSH and LQKENI. Here the CDR3 DNA reads TGTGCCAGCTCACCACCTGTTGCCAGGATCACAGATACGCAGTATTTT. Translated: CASSPPVARITDTQYF.

The chain links TRBV4-2 to TRBJ2-7, with D uncertain. CDR1 LGHNA and CDR2 YNFKEQ come from the germline V gene. V was cut by 0 bases and J by 3 bases, with 15 bases left in between. The CDR3 is made up of 16 amino acids. The CDR3: CASSQDRLSVLYEQYF. The DNA for the CDR3 is TGTGCCAGCAGCCAAGATAGGTTATCCGTCCTCTACGAGCAGTACTTC.

This clone was counted a few times. This chain links TRBV30 with TRBJ2-5; D not certain. The germline CDR1 and CDR2 sequences are GTSNPN and SVGIG (reference sequence). Trimming shortened V by 2 bases and J by 2 bases, and 9 bases separated the two germline ends. This CDR3 spans 13 amino acids. The CDR3 nucleotides are TGTGCCTGGAGTTATGGGGATCAAGAGACCCAGTACTTC. Amino acids: CAWSYGDQETQYF.

This chain joins TRBV5-1 and TRBJ2-5; 12 nucleotides match TRBD1. Looked up from germline, CDR1 is SGHRS and CDR2 is YFSETQ. With 4 bases clipped from V and 4 bases from J, the junction kept 2 bases outside the gene matches. The CDR3 loop spans 14 amino acids. CDR3 nucleotide sequence: TGCGCCAGCAGCGGGACAGGGGGCGGAGAGACCCAGTACTTC. It translates to CASSGTGGGETQYF.

This chain uses TRBV18 with TRBJ2-7; 10 bases are a match to TRBD2. The ends lost 2 bases at V and 6 bases at J; junction bases unmatched: 4. Germline V lookup: CDR1 KGHSH, CDR2 LQKENI. The CDR3 extends over 14 amino acids. The CDR3 nucleotides read TGTGCCAGCTCACCATCAGCGGGAGGGCCCGAGCAGTACTTC. It codes for CASSPSAGGPEQYF.